The clone carrying this TCR beta chain came up a few times. Antigen: not known. The data belong to a study of OX40 agonist ivuxolimab in advanced cancers. Turning to the study itself: Three patients showed partial responses: one hepatocellular carcinoma and two cutaneous melanoma cases. Study conclusions and caveats: More expanded clones were found, on average, in CD8+ than in CD4+ T cells. Among the least clonally expanded were partial responders at 0.1-3.0 mg/kg.

The repertoire was sequenced with immunoSEQ multiplex PCR; TCRdb's copy has only in-frame clones and lacks some. The sample records more than 30,000 clones, around 90% being singletons. The V end was cut by 6 bases, the J end by 6 bases, with 17 bases between. The CDR3 covers 13 residues. Germline V gene data show CDR1 as SQVTM and CDR2 as ANQGSEA. The clonotype comes from an adult with an advanced solid tumor such as melanoma, head and neck, liver or kidney cancer. The chain has TRBV29-1 and TRBJ1-2; D is possibly TRBD1 (6 bases). Sequencing used CD4+ or CD8+ T cells sorted from blood, obtained in a trial of the OX40 agonist ivuxolimab. This chain's CDR3 is CSVLVQGPDGYTF. As DNA, the CDR3 is TGCAGCGTCCTTGTGCAGGGGCCGGATGGCTACACCTTC. Combining the CDR3 with reference TRBV29-1 and TRBJ1-2 gives the whole variable domain SAVISQKPSRDICQRGTSLTIQCQVDSQVTMMFWYRQQPGQSLTLIATANQGSEATYESGFVIDKFPISRPNLTFSTLTVSNMSPEDSSIYLCSVLVQGPDGYTFGSGTRLTVV.